This TCR beta chain was sequenced during a study of T cells after yellow fever vaccination. V lost 5 bases and J lost 12, with 14 bases in between. The CDR3 spans 13 residues. Germline V gene data show CDR1 as SGHAT and CDR2 as FQNNGV. TCRdb re-derived calls from the 5' RACE reads in MiXCR, one entry per CDR3 protein. The data hold under 300,000 distinct CDR3 sequences, with 6.9% observed a single time. The sequence came from a man aged 30 to 45 who received the YFV17D yellow fever vaccine. The source was CD4+ T cells sorted from PBMCs, collected 15 days after the yellow fever booster vaccination. The chain is built from TRBV11-2 and TRBJ2-6, with no clear D. The CDR3 region has the DNA TGTGCCAGCAGCCATGCATATAGTCGCGTCCTGACTTTC. This gives the protein CASSHAYSRVLTF.